This T cell receptor beta chain was identified during a study of vaccination effects on CD4 cells after COVID-19. ViraFEST expansion of antigen-specific CD4+ T cells with viral peptide pools preceded sequencing. Subsequent to roughly 9 days of culture, CD4+ T cells were isolated. Between March and December 2020, the person had a SARS-CoV-2 infection that PCR confirmed. Each well held about 2.1 million PBMC cultured with around 9 ug/ml peptides and 8 to 10 IU/ml IL-2. V lost 4 bases and J 4 bases, leaving 19 bases between the germline ends. CDR3 length: 17 residues. From germline, CDR1 is KGHDR and CDR2 SFDVKD. Of note for this clone: Its antigen is still unknown.

TCRdb keeps only in-frame clones here, not all; method: immunoSEQ multiplex PCR. The table includes 26,000 or so clones, about four fifths detected once. The clonotype originates from a human donor who had a prior SARS-CoV-2 infection. The rearrangement uses TRBV24-1 and TRBJ2-1, with D perhaps TRBD2 (6 bases). The sequences come from CD4+ T cells from PBMCs cultured with HCoV-NL63 spike peptides, collected before COVID-19 vaccination. CDR3 nucleotide sequence: TGTGCCACCAGTGACCCCCCCCATAGCGGCCGGTACAATGAGCAGTTCTTC. It is translated as CATSDPPHSGRYNEQFF.